This T cell receptor (beta chain) was found in a study of cytomegalovirus exposure and HLA in healthy donors. Study-wide results and limits: Some V segments, TRBV6-2 and TRBV6-3 among them, were indistinguishable and were therefore excluded. It was likely that a cluster of highly shared sequence variants was a sequencing artifact. Earlier analysis yielded a pattern in which most TCR beta V segments were productive about 90% or about 30% of the time.

Comments on this clone: Its cognate antigen is unknown.

The ends lost 5 bases at V and 4 bases at J; junction bases unmatched: 9. Germline values: CDR1 MNHEY, CDR2 SMNVEV (reference sequence). CDR3 length: 16 residues. Primers: 60 Vbeta forward and 13 Jbeta reverse. In the original processing: In a later analysis, 75 million to 95 million unique TCR beta chains included roughly 11 million shared by two or more donors. Assay used: immunoSEQ multiplex PCR; TCRdb lists only in-frame clones, some missing. Clone size and the V and J calls come from that table; the DNA yielded D and trimming. The data contain about 160,000 clones, 71% of them singletons. The sequencing input was PBMCs. The J gene is TRBJ2-7, the V gene TRBV27; 12 bases align to TRBD2. The sequence derives from a woman aged 25 to 39 in good health and CMV-seronegative. The CDR3 sequence is CASSTARLAGDYEQYF. In DNA form, the CDR3 reads TGTGCCAGCAGTACAGCCCGACTAGCGGGAGATTACGAGCAGTACTTC.